The 31 T cell receptor beta chains given below trace back to one sample, sequenced in a study of cytomegalovirus exposure and HLA in healthy donors (dated by TCRdb to 2015 to 2018). The library was built by means of the immunoSEQ multiplex PCR assay. A mixture of 60 forward primers for TCR Vbeta segments and 13 reverse primers for TCR Jbeta segments was used in the multiplex PCR. What TCRdb holds here is the immuneACCESS table cut down to in-frame rearrangements. Part of the clones is not present; checked against another copy, under half of the missing clones reflect an unresolved V gene, and the others are unexplained. Within this sample are some 130,000 clones, with around four fifths of them counted one time only. Together, the top ten hold around 1.3% of the sample. The source material was PBMCs. The source of these receptors is a male donor in good health and CMV-seropositive.

The chain is built from TRBV19 and TRBJ2-6; a possible D gene is TRBD1 (6 bases). The V end was cut by 5 bases, the J end by 0 bases, with 14 bases between. The CDR3 contains 17 residues. Germline assignment: CDR1 LNHDA and CDR2 SQIVND (reference sequence). In DNA, the CDR3 is TGTGCCAGTAGTGTCCTGACAGGAGACTCTGGGGCCAACGTCCTGACTTTC. Encoded protein: CASSVLTGDSGANVLTF.

The chain has TRBV10-3 and TRBJ1-2, with TRBD1 matching over 8 bases. CDR1 ENHRY and CDR2 SYGVKD come from the germline V gene. The CDR3 totals 13 residues. Trimming took 11 bases from V and 7 from J; bases not matched to a gene: 12. In DNA form, the CDR3 reads TGTGCCGTCACTAACGGACAGGGAACTGGCTACACCTTC. Translating it yields CAVTNGQGTGYTF.

The chain recombines TRBV19 with TRBJ2-6; D possibly corresponds to TRBD1 (6 bases). V was pared by 9 bases and J by 4 bases, with 13 bases between. The V gene's germline CDR1 is LNHDA and CDR2 SQIVND (reference sequence). The CDR3 has 14 residues. For the CDR3, the DNA is TGTGCCAGCCGATCAGGGGTAGGGGCCAACGTCCTGACTTTC. Amino acids: CASRSGVGANVLTF. The entire variable domain, with the rest obtained from reference TRBV19 and TRBJ2-6, is as follows: DGGITQSPKYLFRKEGQNVTLSCEQNLNHDAMYWYRQDPGQGLRLIYYSQIVNDFQKGDIAEGYSVSREKKESFPLTVTSAQKNPTAFYLCASRSGVGANVLTFGAGSRLTVL.

V is TRBV27 and J is TRBJ2-1, with 9 bases matching TRBD2. The CDR3 totals 16 residues. With 2 bases clipped from V and 4 bases from J, the junction kept 6 bases outside the gene matches. The germline V gene has CDR1 MNHEY and CDR2 SMNVEV (reference sequence). The CDR3 region is CASSLIAGDFYNEQFF. DNA of the CDR3: TGTGCCAGCAGTTTAATAGCGGGGGACTTTTACAATGAGCAGTTCTTC.

The chain carries TRBV6-1 and TRBJ2-3, with D uncertain. This CDR3 comprises 11 residues. Germline CDR1 reads MNHNS; CDR2 reads SASEGT. V was cut by 2 bases and J by 11 bases, with 8 bases left in between. The CDR3 reads CASSETRQQYF. The CDR3 nucleotides are TGTGCCAGCAGTGAAACGAGACAGCAGTATTTT.

The V and J genes are TRBV7-3 and TRBJ1-1; 8 bases are shared with TRBD1. The germline V gene encodes CDR1 SGHTA and CDR2 FQGTGA. Trimming removed 3 bases from V and 3 bases from J; junction bases left unmatched: 3. The CDR3 is made up of 14 amino acids. CDR3 in DNA: TGTGCCAGCAGCTTGACAGGGGCGGACACTGAAGCTTTCTTT. This translates into CASSLTGADTEAFF.

This CDR3 is CASSEYLGQGEDGYTF. The CDR3 DNA sequence: TGTGCCAGCAGTGAATATCTGGGACAGGGTGAGGATGGCTACACCTTC. The rearrangement links TRBV25-1 to TRBJ1-2; 9 bases map to TRBD1. Looked up from germline, CDR1 is MGHDK and CDR2 is SYGVNS. The trim removed 0 bases at V and 6 bases at J, leaving 8 bases unmatched. The CDR3 consists of 16 residues.

J is TRBJ2-3 and V is TRBV6-4, with D possibly TRBD2 on 7 matching bases. The CDR3 has 15 residues. Per the germline V gene, CDR1 is MRHNA and CDR2 is SNTAGT. Trimming took off 4 bases at V and 6 bases at J, with 17 bases between the two ends. For the CDR3, the DNA is TGTGCCAGCAGTGTGGAGGGGGGGCCTCTCGATACGCAGTATTTT. Translating gives CASSVEGGPLDTQYF.

The rearrangement uses TRBV18 and TRBJ2-5; TRBD1 matches at 7 bases. Trimming at V came to 3 bases and at J to 0 bases, leaving 4 bases not matched to a gene. The CDR3 consists of 15 residues. Per the germline V gene, CDR1 is KGHSH and CDR2 is LQKENI. In DNA form, the CDR3 reads TGTGCCAGCTCACCCCTAACAGGGGACCAAGAGACCCAGTACTTC. It specifies CASSPLTGDQETQYF.

The chain links TRBV18 to TRBJ2-1; 11 nucleotides agree with TRBD2. The CDR3 contains 16 residues. The trim removed 5 bases at V and 2 bases at J, leaving 5 bases unmatched. Germline V gene sequence: CDR1 KGHSH, CDR2 LQKENI. The CDR3, as DNA: TGTGCCAGCTCAAAAACTAGCGGGAGTGCCTACAATGAGCAGTTCTTC. It is translated as CASSKTSGSAYNEQFF.

The V gene is TRBV19, the J gene TRBJ2-7, with 11 bases lining up with TRBD1. V lost 4 bases to trimming and J lost 2 bases; unmatched junction nucleotides: 13. The CDR3 spans 18 residues. CDR1 is LNHDA and CDR2 is SQIVND in the germline V gene (reference sequence). CDR3 loop: CASSTWRGQGVKAYEQYF. CDR3 DNA sequence: TGTGCCAGTAGTACCTGGCGGGGACAGGGGGTTAAGGCCTACGAGCAGTACTTC.

The chain joins TRBV7-2 to TRBJ2-1; D possibly corresponds to TRBD2 (6 bases). The CDR3 spans 15 residues. Trimming pared 5 bases from V and 8 bases from J, leaving 19 bases between. Germline CDR1 SGHTA, CDR2 FQGNSA. The CDR3 DNA follows: TGTGCCAGCAGCCCAGAACTAGGGAGGCGGCATGAGCAGTTCTTC. This sequence encodes CASSPELGRRHEQFF.

The rearrangement uses TRBV15 and TRBJ2-7; 8 bases align to TRBD1. The CDR3 runs to 16 residues. The germline V gene has CDR1 LNHNV and CDR2 YYDKDF (reference sequence). Losses at the gene ends were 0 bases for V and 0 bases for J; bases not matched to a gene: 4. The CDR3, as DNA: TGTGCCACCAGCAGAGATCTCGGGACAGGCTCCTACGAGCAGTACTTC. This codes for CATSRDLGTGSYEQYF.

The rearrangement joins TRBV6-4 to TRBJ2-1; 12 bases are a match to TRBD2. The CDR3 length is 15 residues. V lost 5 bases to trimming and J lost 6 bases; unmatched junction nucleotides: 5. Germline V gene sequence: CDR1 MRHNA, CDR2 SNTAGT. The DNA for the CDR3 is TGTGCCAGCAGTCCGGGACTAGCGGGCGCCAATGAGCAGTTCTTC. Translation gives CASSPGLAGANEQFF.

This chain links TRBV5-4 with TRBJ2-5; 9 bases map to TRBD1. Trimming at V came to 2 bases and at J to 0 bases, leaving 5 bases not matched to a gene. CDR1 and CDR2 from the germline V gene are SGHNT and YYREEE (reference sequence). The CDR3 totals 16 residues. In DNA form, the CDR3 reads TGTGCCAGCAGCTTAGGACAGGGGACCAACCAAGAGACCCAGTACTTC. Protein product: CASSLGQGTNQETQYF.

The rearrangement uses TRBV27 and TRBJ2-1, with 12 nucleotides matching TRBD2. The CDR3 runs to 19 residues. The germline V gene encodes CDR1 MNHEY and CDR2 SMNVEV (reference sequence). V shed 5 bases and J 9 bases; nucleotides not matched to a gene: 20. CDR3 bases: TGTGCCAGCAGTGCAAAGAGGACTAGCGGGGCGGGTCCATCCTCTGAGCAGTTCTTC. This translates into CASSAKRTSGAGPSSEQFF.

J is TRBJ2-3 and V is TRBV10-2; 7 nucleotides match TRBD1. Germline V gene lookup returns CDR1 WSHSY and CDR2 SAAADI. The CDR3 runs 16 residues. V trimming: 3 bases; J trimming: 2 bases; junction bases outside the gene matches: 8. CDR3 sequence: CASSDRDSSYTDTQYF. The CDR3 coding sequence is TGCGCCAGCAGTGATCGGGACAGTTCCTACACAGATACGCAGTATTTT.

The chain combines TRBV9 with TRBJ2-1, with D unclear. This CDR3 has 15 amino acids. V lost 0 bases and J lost 0, with 7 bases in between. The germline gives CDR1 SGDLS, CDR2 YYNGEE. CDR3 nucleotides: TGTGCCAGCAGCGTAGAATCTAACTCCTACAATGAGCAGTTCTTC. Its protein is CASSVESNSYNEQFF.

The chain combines TRBV5-6 with TRBJ2-1; 8 nucleotides align to TRBD1. Trimming at V came to 2 bases and at J to 6 bases, leaving 4 bases not matched to a gene. CDR3 length: 14 residues. From germline, CDR1 is SGHDT and CDR2 YYEEEE. CDR3 amino acids: CASSFQGAGNEQFF. Written as DNA, the CDR3 is TGTGCCAGCAGCTTCCAGGGGGCCGGCAATGAGCAGTTCTTC.

This clone was detected only a few times. J is TRBJ2-2 and V is TRBV27; D is unresolved. Germline V lookup: CDR1 MNHEY, CDR2 SMNVEV (reference sequence). The CDR3 covers 14 residues. Trimming took off 2 bases at V and 2 bases at J, with 6 bases between the two ends. The CDR3 reads CASSLGLNTGELFF. The CDR3 coding sequence is TGTGCCAGCAGTTTAGGGCTCAACACCGGGGAGCTGTTTTTT.

The chain has TRBV19 and TRBJ2-5; TRBD2 aligns across 9 bases. The CDR3 extends over 16 amino acids. Per the germline V gene, CDR1 is LNHDA and CDR2 is SQIVND (reference sequence). V gave up 3 bases and J gave up 1 base; unmatched junction bases: 6. DNA for the CDR3: TGTGCCAGTAGTATGGGCCAAGCGGGGGGCCAAGAGACCCAGTACTTC. Translating it yields CASSMGQAGGQETQYF.

This chain uses TRBV7-9 with TRBJ2-7; the D gene is possibly TRBD1 (5 bases). The CDR3 contains 15 residues. V was clipped by 1 base and J by 5 bases, with 15 bases between them. CDR1 is SEHNR and CDR2 is FQNEAQ in the germline V gene (reference sequence). CDR3 sequence reads: CASSLVQGMMDEQYF. The CDR3 DNA sequence: TGTGCCAGCAGCTTAGTCCAGGGAATGATGGACGAGCAGTACTTC.

There are a few counts of this clone. The V call is TRBV19, the J call TRBJ2-1, with 11 positions matching TRBD1. Per germline, CDR1 LNHDA and CDR2 SQIVND (reference sequence). The length of the CDR3 is 15 residues. Trimming took 3 bases from V and 7 from J; bases not matched to a gene: 5. The CDR3 reads CASSISDRGPNEQFF. The DNA of the CDR3 is TGTGCCAGTAGTATTTCGGACAGGGGGCCGAATGAGCAGTTCTTC.

The chain employs TRBV5-6 and TRBJ1-5; D ambiguous. Deletions cut 3 bases from V and 2 bases from J, with 12 bases between. This CDR3 contains 15 residues. CDR1 and CDR2 (germline): SGHDT, YYEEEE. For the CDR3, the DNA is TGTGCCAGCAGCTCCCGAGGACTGGGCAATCAGCCCCAGCATTTT. Translated, it gives CASSSRGLGNQPQHF. The full variable domain, in which reference TRBV5-6 and TRBJ1-5 provide the parts outside the CDR3, is DAGVTQSPTHLIKTRGQQVTLRCSPKSGHDTVSWYQQALGQGPQFIFQYYEEEERQRGNFPDRFSGHQFPNYSSELNVNALLLGDSALYLCASSSRGLGNQPQHFGDGTRLSIL.

There are a few counts of this clone. The genes are TRBV27 and TRBJ2-5; D might be TRBD1 (6 bases). Trimming left V 2 bases short and J 5 bases short, with 15 bases between. The CDR3 totals 15 residues. Germline lookup yields CDR1 MNHEY and CDR2 SMNVEV (reference sequence). DNA of the CDR3: TGTGCCAGCAGTTTACTGGGGGCTCCAATTGAGACCCAGTACTTC. Residues: CASSLLGAPIETQYF.

The gene calls are TRBV28 and TRBJ1-2; unclear D gene. Germline CDR1 and CDR2: MDHEN and SYDVKM. Deletions cut 5 bases from V and 9 bases from J, with 13 bases between. CDR3 length equals 12 residues. CDR3 coding DNA: TGTGCCAGCAGTGTAACCCATGAGAGCTACACCTTC. Amino acid sequence: CASSVTHESYTF.

The chain links TRBV6-6 to TRBJ2-3; a possible D gene is TRBD2 (6 bases). This CDR3 is 15 amino acids long. Deletions cut 5 bases from V and 2 bases from J, with 14 bases between. Germline CDR1 is MNHNY and CDR2 is SVGAGI (reference sequence). CDR3 in DNA: TGTGCCAGCAGTACGACTAGTGAGTCCACAGATACGCAGTATTTT. It encodes CASSTTSESTDTQYF.

The chain joins TRBV6-1 to TRBJ1-4; TRBD1 is a possible D gene (6 bases). The germline V gene encodes CDR1 MNHNS and CDR2 SASEGT. V was trimmed by 3 bases and J by 7 bases, leaving 12 bases between them. The CDR3 spans 14 residues. The DNA of the CDR3 is TGTGCCAGCAGTGACCAGGGGAGGGCTGAAAAACTGTTTTTT. Protein: CASSDQGRAEKLFF.

This chain joins TRBV6-6 and TRBJ1-6, with D perhaps matching TRBD1 (6 bases). Trimming stripped 5 bases from V and 0 bases from J, with 11 bases between. Looked up from germline, CDR1 is MNHNY and CDR2 is SVGAGI (reference sequence). The CDR3 is 16 residues long. Written as DNA, the CDR3 is TGTGCCAGCAGTCCGCAGGGGCGCTCCTATAATTCACCCCTCCACTTT. The encoded protein is CASSPQGRSYNSPLHF.

This clone was seen just once. The chain joins TRBV19 to TRBJ1-6; D may be TRBD1 (5 bases). Trimming shortened V by 7 bases and J by 6 bases, and 16 bases separated the two germline ends. The germline V gene has CDR1 LNHDA and CDR2 SQIVND (reference sequence). The length of the CDR3 is 15 residues. CDR3 in DNA: TGTGCCAGTACTGGCGGGGACGGAACTAATTCACCCCTCCACTTT. Protein: CASTGGDGTNSPLHF. Drawing the rest from reference TRBV19 and TRBJ1-6, the complete variable domain is DGGITQSPKYLFRKEGQNVTLSCEQNLNHDAMYWYRQDPGQGLRLIYYSQIVNDFQKGDIAEGYSVSREKKESFPLTVTSAQKNPTAFYLCASTGGDGTNSPLHFGNGTRLTVT.

This clone appeared once. The chain couples TRBV28 to TRBJ1-2; 11 bases map to TRBD1. Germline CDR1 is MDHEN and CDR2 is SYDVKM. The J segment lost 4 bases and the V segment lost 6 bases, leaving 7 bases of the junction unmatched. CDR3 length equals 15 residues. The CDR3 sequence: CASSLDRGLAYGYTF. The CDR3 DNA reads as TGTGCCAGCAGCCTGGACAGGGGGCTGGCCTATGGCTACACCTTC.